These 17 T cell receptor beta chains came from one sample sequenced in a study of HIV-infected patients and healthy controls. cDNA was made from 500 ng RNA using alpha and beta constant primers. Alpha and beta chain libraries were made separately by chain-specific third strand synthesis with multiplexing indices. TCRdb reprocessed the 5' RACE reads with MiXCR, giving one entry per CDR3 protein. The table includes 5,500 or so distinct CDR3 sequences, roughly 8% detected once. Antiretroviral therapy had run roughly three months, about 14 weeks, before follow-up blood collection. The repertoire came from unfractionated whole blood and reflected all unsorted peripheral T cells. The specimen comprised blood, sampled during antiretroviral therapy. All receptors come from an adult with HIV infection.

This clonotype was recorded many times. This CDR3 reads CSARDPQGLDGQYF. Written as DNA, the CDR3 is TGCAGTGCTAGAGATCCGCAGGGGCTAGACGGGCAGTACTTC. V and J are TRBV20-1 and TRBJ2-7; D is possibly TRBD1 (6 bases). The CDR3 has 14 amino acids. The V end lost 0 bases, the J end lost 9 bases, and 18 bases lay between the germline ends. Germline V gene data show CDR1 as DFQATT and CDR2 as SNEGSKA (reference sequence).

This clonotype is medium-sized. The chain recombines TRBV3-1 with TRBJ1-2, with D possibly TRBD1 on 6 matching bases. This CDR3 spans 13 amino acids. Germline CDR1 LGHDT, CDR2 YNNKEL (reference sequence). Trimming removed 6 bases from V and 4 bases from J, with 12 bases in between. The CDR3 coding sequence is TGTGCCAGCAGGGAACTGACAGGCTATGGCTACACCTTC. Translation: CASRELTGYGYTF. The variable domain in full, with the rest retrieved from reference TRBV3-1 and TRBJ1-2, is DTAVSQTPKYLVTQMGNDKSIKCEQNLGHDTMYWYKQDSKKFLKIMFSYNNKELIINETVPNRFSPKSPDKAHLNLHINSLELGDSAVYFCASRELTGYGYTFGSGTRLTVV.

By share, this clonotype ranks as medium-sized (0.01 to 0.1%). V gene TRBV6-6 combines with J gene TRBJ1-5; a possible D gene is TRBD1 (6 bases). Trimming removed 1 base at V and 7 bases at J, with 20 bases between. The CDR3 extends over 17 amino acids. The germline CDR1 and CDR2 sequences are MNHNY and SVGAGI (reference sequence). The CDR3 nucleotides read TGTGCCAGCAGTTACTATGCAACCACAGGGTTGGGACAGCCCCAGCATTTT. It specifies CASSYYATTGLGQPQHF.

This clonotype was seen at least ten times. The chain recombines TRBV6-5 with TRBJ2-7; D gene ambiguous. The V gene lost 6 bases and the J gene lost 6 bases, with 12 bases spanning the gap. This CDR3 is 12 amino acids long. Germline lookup yields CDR1 MNHEY and CDR2 SVGAGI. CDR3 nucleotide sequence: TGTGCCAGCAGAGCGCCGGGTGGCGAGCAGTACTTC. This codes for CASRAPGGEQYF.

This clonotype was seen repeatedly, ten times or more. The genes are TRBV5-1 and TRBJ1-1; unclear D gene. Trimming removed 5 bases at V and 0 bases at J, with 5 bases between. This CDR3 is built from 12 residues. CDR1 and CDR2 (germline): SGHRS, YFSETQ. CDR3 in amino acids: CASRRLNTEAFF. CDR3 DNA sequence: TGCGCCAGCAGGAGGTTGAACACTGAAGCTTTCTTT.

Within the sample, this clonotype is medium-sized. This rearrangement joins TRBV7-9 to TRBJ2-3; possibly TRBD2 for D (5 bases). V lost 4 bases to trimming and J lost 0 bases, with 8 bases between them. The CDR3 is 14 amino acids. In germline, CDR1 is SEHNR, CDR2 FQNEAQ (reference sequence). CDR3 in amino acids: CASSSRLSTDTQYF. The CDR3, as DNA: TGTGCCAGCAGCTCGCGACTAAGCACAGATACGCAGTATTTT.

In regard to this clonotype: Sequence at one end of the junction differs from germline and may be a read error. CDR3 sequence reads: CASTLGGSNEKLFF. For the CDR3, the DNA is TGTGCCAGCACTTTAGGGGGTAGTAATGAAAAACTGTTTTTT. The gene calls are TRBV12-3 or TRBV12-4 and TRBJ1-4; maybe TRBD1 (6 bases). The CDR3 runs to 14 residues.

This clonotype is medium-sized in the sample. This chain joins TRBV3-1 and TRBJ2-5, with D unresolved. Germline V gene data show CDR1 as LGHDT and CDR2 as YNNKEL (reference sequence). This CDR3 comprises 13 residues. Trimming removed 1 base from V and 2 bases from J, with 5 bases in between. The CDR3 DNA reads TGTGCCAGCAGCCAAGTTGGACAAGAGACCCAGTACTTC. Protein sequence: CASSQVGQETQYF.

On this clonotype itself: A clone one base away is much larger, so this may be a read error. V gene TRBV7-9 combines with J gene TRBJ2-7, with 9 bases aligning to TRBD1. Germline lookup yields CDR1 SEHNR and CDR2 FQNEAQ (reference sequence). The ends lost 9 bases at V and 5 bases at J; junction bases unmatched: 8. The CDR3 totals 13 residues. The CDR3 reads CARSPGQGNEQYF. The CDR3, as DNA: TGTGCCAGAAGCCCGGGACAGGGAAACGAGCAGTACTTC.

The chain couples TRBV6-5 to TRBJ1-1, with 7 bases fitting TRBD1. J was trimmed by 5 bases and V by 6 bases; bases with no gene match: 9. Germline V gene lookup returns CDR1 MNHEY and CDR2 SVGAGI. This CDR3 has 14 amino acids. The CDR3 bases are TGTGCCAGCAGAACAGACAGGGTAGAGACTGAAGCTTTCTTT. This sequence encodes CASRTDRVETEAFF.

This clonotype was seen more than once but under ten times. V usage is TRBV18 and J usage is TRBJ1-1; the D is unclear. V was trimmed by 3 bases and J by 7 bases, leaving 12 bases between them. This CDR3 has 13 residues. Looked up from germline, CDR1 is KGHSH and CDR2 is LQKENI. The CDR3 spells CASSPTADFEAFF. The CDR3 coding sequence is TGTGCCAGCTCACCTACGGCGGACTTTGAAGCTTTCTTT.

There are a few counts of this clonotype. This chain joins TRBV4-3 and TRBJ2-3, with D tentatively TRBD1 or TRBD2 (5 bases each). Germline V CDR1 and CDR2: LGHNA, YSLEER. This CDR3 has 15 amino acids. The V end lost 0 bases, the J end lost 7 bases, and 14 bases lay between the germline ends. The CDR3, as DNA: TGCGCCAGCAGCCAAGATCATTGGGGGACGAATACGCAGTATTTT. Encoded protein: CASSQDHWGTNTQYF.

By share of the sample, this clonotype is medium-sized. V is TRBV7-2 and J is TRBJ2-3; the D is unclear. Trimming shortened V by 5 bases and J by 5 bases, and 8 bases separated the two germline ends. Per the germline V gene, CDR1 is SGHTA and CDR2 is FQGNSA. CDR3 length: 12 amino acids. The CDR3 coding sequence is TGTGCCAGCAGCCCCCTCTTAGATACGCAGTATTTT. Its translation: CASSPLLDTQYF. The whole variable domain, remainder taken from reference TRBV7-2 and TRBJ2-3, is GAGVSQSPSNKVTEKGKDVELRCDPISGHTALYWYRQSLGQGLEFLIYFQGNSAPDKSGLPSDRFSAERTGGSVSTLTIQRTQQEDSAVYLCASSPLLDTQYFGPGTRLTVL.

Many counts were recorded for this clonotype. The chain combines TRBV6-6 with TRBJ1-3, with D hard to call. CDR3 length: 15 residues. Looked up from germline, CDR1 is MNHNY and CDR2 is SVGAGI (reference sequence). Trimming stripped 4 bases from V and 0 bases from J, with 10 bases between. In nucleotides, the CDR3 is TGTGCCAGCAGTTCTGCAGGAGGCTCTGGAAACACCATATATTTT. It encodes CASSSAGGSGNTIYF.

This clonotype was seen many times. The chain uses TRBV6-5 and TRBJ1-5, with TRBD1 matching over 10 bases. V lost 5 bases, J lost 6 bases, and 7 bases stayed unmatched. CDR1 and CDR2 from the germline V gene are MNHEY and SVGAGI. The CDR3 consists of 15 residues. The CDR3 region is CASSTDRGLTQPQHF. Written as DNA, the CDR3 is TGTGCCAGCAGTACCGACAGGGGGCTCACTCAGCCCCAGCATTTT.

This clonotype was recorded many times. V gene TRBV5-8 combines with J gene TRBJ2-5, with D unresolved. CDR1 and CDR2 from the germline V gene are SGHTS and YDEGEE. Trimming stripped 1 base from V and 7 bases from J, with 5 bases between. The CDR3 has 11 residues. In DNA form, the CDR3 reads TGTGCCAGCAGCTTGCCGCGGACCCAGTACTTC. Translation gives CASSLPRTQYF.

This clonotype was found many times. The J gene is TRBJ2-1, the V gene TRBV5-5; a possible D gene is TRBD1 (5 bases). The germline V gene has CDR1 SGHKS and CDR2 YYEKEE (reference sequence). Deletions cut 0 bases from V and 12 bases from J, with 22 bases between. The CDR3 spans 16 residues. DNA of the CDR3: TGTGCCAGCAGCTTGGCCGCATGGGTAACAGGTACGGGGCAGTTCTTC. It yields the protein CASSLAAWVTGTGQFF.